The entry below describes one T cell receptor beta chain. The data originate from a study of blood T cell repertoires in COVID-19. Germline V gene data show CDR1 as GTSNPN and CDR2 as SVGIG (reference sequence). The length of the CDR3 is 13 residues. The ends were cut back, 2 bases at V and 6 bases at J, with 14 bases in the middle. Profiled with immunoSEQ multiplex PCR; TCRdb holds only in-frame clones, not every one. The sample has 250,000 or so clones, approximately 89% seen once. The TCR sequence derives from a woman aged 25 to 39 who had been exposed to COVID-19. The sequencing input was PBMCs or T cells enriched from blood (not recorded which). The chain uses TRBV30 and TRBJ2-7, with TRBD2 as a possible D gene (6 bases). The CDR3 DNA follows: TGTGCCTGGAGTCGAGGCGGGGCTCTCGAGCAGTACTTC. The encoded protein is CAWSRGGALEQYF.